A selection of T cell receptor beta chains follows, all from one sample in a study of cytomegalovirus exposure and HLA in healthy donors. Assay used: immunoSEQ multiplex PCR; TCRdb lists only in-frame clones, some missing. The sample contains more than 200,000 clones, 70% of which appear only once. Sequencing was performed on PBMCs. The receptors were sampled from a man aged 35 to 55 in good health and CMV-seropositive. Both conserved end residues are part of each CDR3. The D gene is left open where the match is weak. Clone size appears in some rows only: once, few, many, or a class for an expanded clone.

v_call	d_call	clone_size	j_call	cdr3_nt	cdr3_aa
TRBV5-4	-	-	TRBJ2-7	TGTGCCAGCAGCCTGAGCTCCTACGAGCAGTACTTC	CASSLSSYEQYF
TRBV5-1	-	-	TRBJ1-4	TGCGCCAGCAGCTATCCCGAGCGTGAAAAACTGTTTTTT	CASSYPEREKLFF
TRBV9	TRBD1	few	TRBJ1-3	TGTGCCAGCAGCGCCGGACAGGGAGGCGGAAACACCATATATTTT	CASSAGQGGGNTIYF
TRBV4-1	-	few	TRBJ2-6	TGCGCCAGCAGCCACTTGACAGGTGCCAACGTCCTGACTTTC	CASSHLTGANVLTF
TRBV5-4	TRBD1	-	TRBJ2-5	TGTGCCAGCAGCCTCGACAGGGGGCAAGAGACCCAGTACTTC	CASSLDRGQETQYF
TRBV5-8	TRBD1	once	TRBJ2-5	TGTGCCAGCAGCCGGGGACAGCTACAAGAGACTCAGTACTTC	CASSRGQLQETQYF
TRBV6-1	-	-	TRBJ1-1	TGTGCCAGCAGTTCCCTGGGCAGGATGGCCACTGGAGCTTTCTTT	CASSSLGRMATGAFF
TRBV2	TRBD2	-	TRBJ2-1	TGTGCCAGCAGTCCCCCCCTTAGCGGGGGAACGGGTGAGCAGTTCTTC	CASSPPLSGGTGEQFF
TRBV6-5	-	-	TRBJ2-2	TGTGCCAGCTCATTTTGGAACACCGGGGAGCTGTTTTTT	CASSFWNTGELFF
TRBV11-2	-	-	TRBJ2-7	TGTGCCAGCAGCCCTAGGACTTTCTACGAGCAGTACTTC	CASSPRTFYEQYF
TRBV5-1	TRBD1	-	TRBJ2-7	TGCGCCAGCAGCAGTTCAGGGGGTGGCGAGCAGTACTTC	CASSSSGGGEQYF
TRBV4-1	-	few	TRBJ1-5	TGTGCCAGCAGCCGCCCCGGGGGCAATCAGCCCCAGCATTTT	CASSRPGGNQPQHF
TRBV18	-	-	TRBJ2-2	TGTGCCAGCTCGACAACGAAAACGAACACCGGGGAGCTGTTTTTT	CASSTTKTNTGELFF
TRBV5-1	TRBD1	-	TRBJ2-6	TGCGCCAGCGCACGGACAGGGGGGTCTGGGGCCAACGTCCTGACTTTC	CASARTGGSGANVLTF
TRBV4-3	TRBD2	-	TRBJ2-1	TGCGCCAGCAGCCAGGATTGGCTAGCGGGGGGCCCTTCCTACAATGAGCAGTTCTTC	CASSQDWLAGGPSYNEQFF
TRBV5-4	TRBD2	few	TRBJ2-5	TGTGCCAGCAGCTCTGCAGCGGGGGGGCCGACTGAGACCCAGTACTTC	CASSSAAGGPTETQYF
TRBV2	-	-	TRBJ1-3	TGTGCCAGCAGTGAAGGTTCAATTCAGGGTCATGGAAACACCATATATTTT	CASSEGSIQGHGNTIYF